This T cell receptor (beta chain) came from a study of blood T cell repertoires in COVID-19. The wider study: Acute and convalescent COVID-19 specimens originated in the United States, Italy and Spain. In each case, the material was cDNA or gDNA derived from T cells, B-cell-depleted T cells, or PBMCs.

The protocol was immunoSEQ multiplex PCR, while the TCRdb copy is restricted to in-frame clones and leaves out a portion. The repertoire holds fewer than 250,000 clones, with just under 85% as singletons. V dropped 7 bases and J dropped 3 bases, with 10 bases sitting between them. This CDR3 is 12 amino acids long. The V gene's germline CDR1 is MNHEY and CDR2 SVGAGI. Sequenced material: peripheral blood. The chain couples TRBV6-5 to TRBJ2-7, with D perhaps matching TRBD1 (5 bases). The clonotype comes from a man aged 45-65 years with acute or convalescent COVID-19. CDR3 nucleotides: TGTGCCAGCACAGGGAATCTCTACGAGCAGTACTTC. Translation gives CASTGNLYEQYF.